This T cell receptor beta chain was identified during a study of cytomegalovirus exposure and HLA in healthy donors. The PCR employed 60 Vbeta primers together with 13 Jbeta primers. Sequencing was performed with immunoSEQ multiplex PCR; in TCRdb, only in-frame clones are kept and a portion is missing. The sample consists of about 190,000 clones, around 67% of them appearing once. The CDR3 has 16 amino acids. CDR1 is SNHLY, CDR2 FYNNEI, per germline. Trimming removed 2 bases at V and 0 bases at J, with 10 bases between. The clonotype comes from a woman aged 25 to 39 in good health and CMV-seropositive. The gene calls are TRBV2 and TRBJ2-2, with a weak D call TRBD2 (5 bases). Sequencing used PBMCs. CDR3 loop: CASSEWAAANTGELFF. CDR3 nucleotides: TGTGCCAGCAGTGAATGGGCAGCGGCGAACACCGGGGAGCTGTTTTTT.